This T cell receptor (beta chain) comes out of a study of blood T cell repertoires in COVID-19. The overall study: Collection of acute and convalescent COVID-19 samples took place in the United States, Italy and Spain. Sources were T cells, B-cell-depleted T cells, or PBMCs; the material itself was cDNA or gDNA.

With 7 bases removed from V and 3 bases from J, the gap between germline ends came to 19 bases. In germline, CDR1 is SNHLY, CDR2 FYNNEI. This CDR3 is 16 amino acids long. Per the authors' pipeline: Reference gene primer amplification gave nucleated cell count estimates. Only in-frame clones appear in the TCRdb table, and some are missing; sequencing was by immunoSEQ multiplex PCR. The D gene and trimming were derived from the DNA, and the V and J assignments and clone size from that table. The sample has about 390,000 clones; about 90% are singletons. The source material was peripheral blood. The rearrangement joins TRBV2 to TRBJ1-5; a possible D gene is TRBD1 (6 bases). This clonotype was sampled from a woman aged 60-70 years with COVID-19, enrolled during active disease. CDR3 in amino acids: CASTPGGRGNNQPQHF. CDR3 sequence (DNA): TGTGCCAGCACTCCTGGGGGCAGGGGTAACAATCAGCCCCAGCATTTT.